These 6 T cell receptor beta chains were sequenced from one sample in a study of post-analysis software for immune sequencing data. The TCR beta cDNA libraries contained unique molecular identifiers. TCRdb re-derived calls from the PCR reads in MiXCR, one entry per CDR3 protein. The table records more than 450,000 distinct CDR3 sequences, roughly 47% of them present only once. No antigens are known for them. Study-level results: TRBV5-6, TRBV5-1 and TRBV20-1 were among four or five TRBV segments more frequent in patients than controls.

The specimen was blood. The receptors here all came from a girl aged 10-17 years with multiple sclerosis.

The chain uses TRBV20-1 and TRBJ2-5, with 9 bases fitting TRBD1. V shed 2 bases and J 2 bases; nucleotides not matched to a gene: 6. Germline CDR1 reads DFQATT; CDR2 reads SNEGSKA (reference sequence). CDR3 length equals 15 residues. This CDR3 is CSARPYRGQQETQYF. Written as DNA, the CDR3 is TGCAGTGCTAGACCTTACAGGGGGCAGCAAGAGACCCAGTACTTC.

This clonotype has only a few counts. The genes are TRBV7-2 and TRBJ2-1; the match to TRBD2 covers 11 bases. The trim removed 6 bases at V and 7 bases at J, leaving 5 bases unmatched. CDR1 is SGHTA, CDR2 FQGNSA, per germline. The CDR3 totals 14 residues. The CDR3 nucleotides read TGTGCCAGCAGAGCGACTAGCGGGACGAATGAGCAGTTCTTC. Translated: CASRATSGTNEQFF.

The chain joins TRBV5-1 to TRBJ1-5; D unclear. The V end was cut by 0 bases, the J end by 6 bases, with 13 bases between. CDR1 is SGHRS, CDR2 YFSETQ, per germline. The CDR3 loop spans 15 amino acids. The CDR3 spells CASSLAGVNGQPQHF. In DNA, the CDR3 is TGCGCCAGCAGCTTGGCCGGGGTTAATGGTCAGCCCCAGCATTTT.

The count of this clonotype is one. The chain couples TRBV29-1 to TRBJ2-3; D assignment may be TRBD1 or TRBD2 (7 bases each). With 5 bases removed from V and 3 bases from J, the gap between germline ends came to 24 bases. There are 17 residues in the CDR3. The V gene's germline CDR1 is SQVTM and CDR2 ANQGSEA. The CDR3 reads CSVTKGASGRSTDTQYF. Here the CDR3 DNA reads TGCAGCGTTACAAAGGGGGCTAGCGGCCGGTCGACAGATACGCAGTATTTT.

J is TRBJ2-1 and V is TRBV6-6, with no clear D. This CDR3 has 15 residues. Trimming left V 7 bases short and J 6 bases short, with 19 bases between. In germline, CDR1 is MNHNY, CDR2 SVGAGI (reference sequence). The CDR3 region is CASNLQRSGSNEQFF. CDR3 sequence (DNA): TGTGCCAGCAATCTGCAGCGATCGGGCTCCAATGAGCAGTTCTTC.

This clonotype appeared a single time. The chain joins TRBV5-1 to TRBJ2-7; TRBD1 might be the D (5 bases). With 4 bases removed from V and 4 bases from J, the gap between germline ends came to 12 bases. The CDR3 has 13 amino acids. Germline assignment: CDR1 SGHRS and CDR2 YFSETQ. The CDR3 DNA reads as TGCGCCAGCAGCCAAGACAGTGAGTACGAGCAGTACTTC. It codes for CASSQDSEYEQYF. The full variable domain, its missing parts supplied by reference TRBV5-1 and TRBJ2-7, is KAGVTQTPRYLIKTRGQQVTLSCSPISGHRSVSWYQQTPGQGLQFLFEYFSETQRNKGNFPGRFSGRQFSNSRSEMNVSTLELGDSALYLCASSQDSEYEQYFGPGTRLTVT.